This TCR beta chain is drawn from a study of PD-L1 blockade in urothelial cancer. In the study overall: About 85% of the 29 patients were men whose urothelial cancer was bladder-origin.

This clone appeared once. Method: immunoSEQ multiplex PCR; TCRdb's copy keeps in-frame clones and lacks some. The repertoire has tens of thousands of clones, roughly 86% of them found once; the top ten carry approximately 2.9%. Germline loops: CDR1 SGHRS, CDR2 YFSETQ. The CDR3 sequence is 14 residues long. The J segment lost 0 bases and the V segment lost 4 bases, leaving 1 base of the junction unmatched. The sample was PBMCs, taken around atezolizumab (anti-PD-L1) treatment. The chain recombines TRBV5-1 with TRBJ2-1, with 7 bases matching TRBD2. The TCR originated in a man in his fifties or sixties with urothelial cancer. DNA for the CDR3: TGCGCCAGCAGCGGCGGGAGCTCCTACAATGAGCAGTTCTTC. Translating gives CASSGGSSYNEQFF. The whole variable domain, remainder taken from reference TRBV5-1 and TRBJ2-1, is KAGVTQTPRYLIKTRGQQVTLSCSPISGHRSVSWYQQTPGQGLQFLFEYFSETQRNKGNFPGRFSGRQFSNSRSEMNVSTLELGDSALYLCASSGGSSYNEQFFGPGTRLTVL.